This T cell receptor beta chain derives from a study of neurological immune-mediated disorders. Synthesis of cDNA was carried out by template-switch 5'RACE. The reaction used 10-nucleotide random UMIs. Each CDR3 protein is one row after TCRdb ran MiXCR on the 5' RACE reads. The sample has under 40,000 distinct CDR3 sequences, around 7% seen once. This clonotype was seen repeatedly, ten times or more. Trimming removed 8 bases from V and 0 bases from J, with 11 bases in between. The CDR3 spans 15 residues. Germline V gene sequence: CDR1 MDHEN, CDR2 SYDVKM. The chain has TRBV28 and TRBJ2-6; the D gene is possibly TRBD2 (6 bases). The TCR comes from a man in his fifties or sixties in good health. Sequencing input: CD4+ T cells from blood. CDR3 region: CASGLTVSGANVLTF. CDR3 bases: TGTGCCAGCGGACTAACGGTCTCTGGGGCCAACGTCCTGACTTTC. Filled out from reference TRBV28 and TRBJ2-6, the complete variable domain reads DVKVTQSSRYLVKRTGEKVFLECVQDMDHENMFWYRQDPGLGLRLIYFSYDVKMKEKGDIPEGYSVSREKKERFSLILESASTNQTSMYLCASGLTVSGANVLTFGAGSRLTVL.